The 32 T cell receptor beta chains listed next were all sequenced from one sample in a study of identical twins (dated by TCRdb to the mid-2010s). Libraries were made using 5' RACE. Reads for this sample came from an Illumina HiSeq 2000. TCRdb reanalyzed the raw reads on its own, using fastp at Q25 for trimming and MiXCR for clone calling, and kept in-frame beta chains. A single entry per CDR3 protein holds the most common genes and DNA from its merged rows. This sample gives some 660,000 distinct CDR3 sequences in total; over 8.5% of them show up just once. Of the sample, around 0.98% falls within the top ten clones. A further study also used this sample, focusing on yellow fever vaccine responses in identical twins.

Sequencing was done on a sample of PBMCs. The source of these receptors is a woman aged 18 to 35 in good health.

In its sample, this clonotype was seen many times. The CDR3 coding sequence is TGTGCCAGCAGTACAAGACTAGCGGGATTTACAGATACGCAGTATTTT. It specifies CASSTRLAGFTDTQYF. The chain joins TRBV27 to TRBJ2-3; TRBD2 matches at 11 bases. V gave up 5 bases and J gave up 3 bases; unmatched junction bases: 7. This CDR3 has 16 residues. Germline V CDR1 and CDR2: MNHEY, SMNVEV (reference sequence).

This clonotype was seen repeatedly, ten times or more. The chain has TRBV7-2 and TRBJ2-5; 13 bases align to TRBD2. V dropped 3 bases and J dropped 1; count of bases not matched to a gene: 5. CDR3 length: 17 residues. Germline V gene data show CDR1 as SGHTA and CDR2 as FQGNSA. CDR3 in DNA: TGTGCCAGCAGCTTGCGTACTAGCGGGAGGGCCCAAGAGACCCAGTACTTC. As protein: CASSLRTSGRAQETQYF.

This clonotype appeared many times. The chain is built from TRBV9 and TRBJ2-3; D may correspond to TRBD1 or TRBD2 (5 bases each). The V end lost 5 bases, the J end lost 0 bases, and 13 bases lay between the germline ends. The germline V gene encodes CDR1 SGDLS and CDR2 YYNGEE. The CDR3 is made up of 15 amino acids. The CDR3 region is CASSASGTSTDTQYF. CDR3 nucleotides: TGTGCCAGCAGTGCCTCCGGGACGAGCACAGATACGCAGTATTTT.

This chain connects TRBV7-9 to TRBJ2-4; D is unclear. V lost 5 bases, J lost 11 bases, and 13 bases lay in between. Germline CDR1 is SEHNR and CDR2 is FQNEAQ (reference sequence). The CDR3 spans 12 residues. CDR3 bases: TGTGCCAGCAGCCCCGGGCATGACGTTCAGTACTTC. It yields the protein CASSPGHDVQYF.

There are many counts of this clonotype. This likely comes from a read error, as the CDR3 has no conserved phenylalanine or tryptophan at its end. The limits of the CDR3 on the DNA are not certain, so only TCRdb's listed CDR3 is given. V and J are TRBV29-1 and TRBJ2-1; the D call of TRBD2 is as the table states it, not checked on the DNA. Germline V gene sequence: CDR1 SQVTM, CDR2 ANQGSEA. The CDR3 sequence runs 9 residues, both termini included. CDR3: CSVRQHLPR.

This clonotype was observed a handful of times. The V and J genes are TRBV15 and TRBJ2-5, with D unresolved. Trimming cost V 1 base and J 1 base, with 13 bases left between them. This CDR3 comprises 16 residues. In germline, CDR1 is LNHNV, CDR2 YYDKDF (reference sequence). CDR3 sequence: CATSRVRGGAQETQYF. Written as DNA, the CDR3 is TGTGCCACCAGCAGAGTACGAGGCGGAGCCCAAGAGACCCAGTACTTC.

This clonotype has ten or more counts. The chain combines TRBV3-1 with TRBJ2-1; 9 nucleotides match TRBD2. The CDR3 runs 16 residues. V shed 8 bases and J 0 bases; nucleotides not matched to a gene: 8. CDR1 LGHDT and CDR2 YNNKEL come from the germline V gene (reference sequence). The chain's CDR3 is CASLGGGASSYNEQFF. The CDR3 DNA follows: TGTGCCAGCCTCGGCGGGGGGGCTAGCTCCTACAATGAGCAGTTCTTC.

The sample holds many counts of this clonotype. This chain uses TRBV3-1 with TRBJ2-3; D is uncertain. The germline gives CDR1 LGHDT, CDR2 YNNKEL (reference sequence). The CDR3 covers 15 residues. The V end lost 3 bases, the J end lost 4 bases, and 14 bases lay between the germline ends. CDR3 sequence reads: CASSHPTKGADTQYF. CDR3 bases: TGTGCCAGCAGCCACCCTACTAAGGGCGCAGATACGCAGTATTTT.

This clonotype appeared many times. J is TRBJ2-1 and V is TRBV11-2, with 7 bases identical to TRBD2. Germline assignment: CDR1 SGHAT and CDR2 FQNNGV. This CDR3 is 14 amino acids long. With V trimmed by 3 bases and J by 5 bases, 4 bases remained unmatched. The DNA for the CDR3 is TGTGCCAGCAGCTTCCCTAGCGGTCACAATGAGCAGTTCTTC. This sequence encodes CASSFPSGHNEQFF.

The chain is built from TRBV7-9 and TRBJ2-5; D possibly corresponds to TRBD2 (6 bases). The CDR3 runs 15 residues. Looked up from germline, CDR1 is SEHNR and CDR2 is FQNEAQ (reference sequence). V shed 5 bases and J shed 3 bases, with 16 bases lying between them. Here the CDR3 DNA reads TGTGCCAGCAGCGCCCGGGACTCGATAAAAGAGACCCAGTACTTC. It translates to CASSARDSIKETQYF.

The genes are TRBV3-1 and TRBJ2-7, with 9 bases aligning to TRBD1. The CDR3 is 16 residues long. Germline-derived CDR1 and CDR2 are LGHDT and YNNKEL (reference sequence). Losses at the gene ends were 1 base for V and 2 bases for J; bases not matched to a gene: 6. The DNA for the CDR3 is TGTGCCAGCAGCCAAGCTACAGGGGGCGTACCCTACGAGCAGTACTTC. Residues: CASSQATGGVPYEQYF.

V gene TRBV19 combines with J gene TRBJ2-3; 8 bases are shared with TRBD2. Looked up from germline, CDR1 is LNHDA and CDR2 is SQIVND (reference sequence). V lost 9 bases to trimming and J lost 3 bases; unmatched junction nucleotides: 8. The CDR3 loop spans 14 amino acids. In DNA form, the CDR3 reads TGTGCCAGCGGGGGGGCCAAGGTAACAGATACGCAGTATTTT. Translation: CASGGAKVTDTQYF.

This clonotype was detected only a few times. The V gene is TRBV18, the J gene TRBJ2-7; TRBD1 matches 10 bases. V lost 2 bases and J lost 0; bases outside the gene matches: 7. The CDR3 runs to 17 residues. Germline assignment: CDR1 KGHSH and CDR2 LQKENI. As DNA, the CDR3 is TGTGCCAGCTCACCAAACGCCGGGACAGGGGTCTCCTACGAGCAGTACTTC. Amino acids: CASSPNAGTGVSYEQYF.

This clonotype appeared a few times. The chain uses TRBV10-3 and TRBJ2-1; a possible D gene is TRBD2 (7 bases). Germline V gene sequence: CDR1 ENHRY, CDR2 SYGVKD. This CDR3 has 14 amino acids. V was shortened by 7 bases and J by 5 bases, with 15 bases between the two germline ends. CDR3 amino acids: CAITNRGADNEQFF. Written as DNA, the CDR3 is TGTGCCATCACAAATCGGGGGGCAGACAATGAGCAGTTCTTC.

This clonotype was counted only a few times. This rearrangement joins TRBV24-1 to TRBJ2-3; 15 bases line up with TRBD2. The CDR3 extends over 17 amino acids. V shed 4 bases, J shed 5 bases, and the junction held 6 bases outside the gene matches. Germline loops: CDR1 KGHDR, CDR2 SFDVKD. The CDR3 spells CATSDGLAGGHVDTQYF. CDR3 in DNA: TGTGCCACCAGTGACGGACTAGCGGGGGGGCATGTAGATACGCAGTATTTT.

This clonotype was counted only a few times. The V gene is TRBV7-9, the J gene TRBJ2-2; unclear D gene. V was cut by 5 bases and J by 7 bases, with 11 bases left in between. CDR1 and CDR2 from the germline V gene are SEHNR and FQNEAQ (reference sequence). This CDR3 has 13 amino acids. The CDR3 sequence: CASSPTPGGELFF. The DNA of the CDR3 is TGTGCCAGCAGCCCTACTCCCGGCGGGGAGCTGTTTTTT. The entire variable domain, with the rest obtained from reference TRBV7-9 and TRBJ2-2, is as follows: DTGVSQNPRHKITKRGQNVTFRCDPISEHNRLYWYRQTLGQGPEFLTYFQNEAQLEKSRLLSDRFSAERPKGSFSTLEIQRTEQGDSAMYLCASSPTPGGELFFGEGSRLTVL.

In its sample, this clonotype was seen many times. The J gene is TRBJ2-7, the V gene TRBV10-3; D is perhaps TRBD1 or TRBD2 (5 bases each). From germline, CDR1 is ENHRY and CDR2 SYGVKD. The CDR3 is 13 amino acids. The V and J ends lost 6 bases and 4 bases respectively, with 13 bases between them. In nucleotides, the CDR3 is TGTGCCATCAGGGGGCAGGGCGGGTACGAGCAGTACTTC. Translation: CAIRGQGGYEQYF.

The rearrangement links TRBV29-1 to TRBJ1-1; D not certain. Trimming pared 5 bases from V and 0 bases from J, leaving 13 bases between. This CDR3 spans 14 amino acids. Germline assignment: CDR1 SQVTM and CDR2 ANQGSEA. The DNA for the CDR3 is TGCAGCGTTATCTTTCAGGTCATGAACACTGAAGCTTTCTTT. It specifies CSVIFQVMNTEAFF.

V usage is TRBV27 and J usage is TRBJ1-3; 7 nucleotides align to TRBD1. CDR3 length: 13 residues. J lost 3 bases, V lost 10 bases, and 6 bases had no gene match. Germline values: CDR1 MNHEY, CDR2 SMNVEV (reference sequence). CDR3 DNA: TGTGCCACAGGGGGGATCGGTGGAAACACCATATATTTT. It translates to CATGGIGGNTIYF.

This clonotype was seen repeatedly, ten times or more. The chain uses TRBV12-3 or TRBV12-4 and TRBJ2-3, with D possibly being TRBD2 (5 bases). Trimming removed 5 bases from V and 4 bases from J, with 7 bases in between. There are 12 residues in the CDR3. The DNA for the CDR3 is TGTGCCAGCAGTGTACTAGCAGATACGCAGTATTTT. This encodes CASSVLADTQYF.

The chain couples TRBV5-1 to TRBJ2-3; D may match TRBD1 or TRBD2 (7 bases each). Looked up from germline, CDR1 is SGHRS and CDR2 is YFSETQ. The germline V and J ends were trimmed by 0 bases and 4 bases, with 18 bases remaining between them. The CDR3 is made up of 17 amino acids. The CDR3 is CASSLVGEGARADTQYF. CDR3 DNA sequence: TGCGCCAGCAGCTTGGTTGGGGAGGGGGCCCGGGCAGATACGCAGTATTTT.

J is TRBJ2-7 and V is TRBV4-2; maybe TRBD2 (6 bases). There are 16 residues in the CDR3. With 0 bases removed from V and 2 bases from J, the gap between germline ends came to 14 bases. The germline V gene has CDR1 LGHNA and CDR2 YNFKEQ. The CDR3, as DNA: TGTGCCAGCAGCCAAGAGGATCTAGCGCTCACCTACGAGCAGTACTTC. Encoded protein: CASSQEDLALTYEQYF.

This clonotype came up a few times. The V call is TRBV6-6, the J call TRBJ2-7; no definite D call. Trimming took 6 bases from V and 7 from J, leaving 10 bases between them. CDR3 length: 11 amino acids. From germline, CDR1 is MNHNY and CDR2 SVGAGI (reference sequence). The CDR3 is CASSRLQEQYF. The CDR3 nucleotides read TGTGCCAGCAGCCGCTTACAGGAGCAGTACTTC.

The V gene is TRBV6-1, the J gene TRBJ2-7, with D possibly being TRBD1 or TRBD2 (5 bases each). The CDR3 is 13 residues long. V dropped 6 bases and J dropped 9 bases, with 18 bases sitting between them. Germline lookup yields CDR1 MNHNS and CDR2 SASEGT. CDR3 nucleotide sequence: TGTGCCAGCAGGGGACGGTTTAAGATGGTGCAGTACTTC. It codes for CASRGRFKMVQYF.

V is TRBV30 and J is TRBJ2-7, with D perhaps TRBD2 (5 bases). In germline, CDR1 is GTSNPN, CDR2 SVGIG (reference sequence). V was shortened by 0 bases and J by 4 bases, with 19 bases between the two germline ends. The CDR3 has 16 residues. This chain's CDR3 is CAWSVPGSNLPYEQYF. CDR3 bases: TGTGCCTGGAGTGTACCGGGGTCCAACCTCCCTTACGAGCAGTACTTC.

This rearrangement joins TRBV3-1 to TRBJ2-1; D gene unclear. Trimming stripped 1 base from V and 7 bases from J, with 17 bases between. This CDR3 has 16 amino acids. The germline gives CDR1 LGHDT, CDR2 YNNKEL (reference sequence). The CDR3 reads CASSQGPPPSRNEQFF. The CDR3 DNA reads TGTGCCAGCAGCCAAGGACCCCCCCCGAGTAGAAATGAGCAGTTCTTC.

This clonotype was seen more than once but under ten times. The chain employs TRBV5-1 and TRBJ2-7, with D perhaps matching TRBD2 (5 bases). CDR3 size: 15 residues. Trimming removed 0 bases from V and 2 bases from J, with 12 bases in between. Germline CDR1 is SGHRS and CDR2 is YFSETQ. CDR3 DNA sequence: TGCGCCAGCAGCTTGGTTAGCGTCCATGCCTACGAGCAGTACTTC. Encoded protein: CASSLVSVHAYEQYF.

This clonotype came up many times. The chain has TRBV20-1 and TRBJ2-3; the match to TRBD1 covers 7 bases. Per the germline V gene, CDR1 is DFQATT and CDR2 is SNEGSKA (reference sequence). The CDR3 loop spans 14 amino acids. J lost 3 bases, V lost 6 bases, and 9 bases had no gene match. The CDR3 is CSAPRQGGTDTQYF. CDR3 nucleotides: TGCAGTGCACCCCGACAGGGCGGGACAGATACGCAGTATTTT.

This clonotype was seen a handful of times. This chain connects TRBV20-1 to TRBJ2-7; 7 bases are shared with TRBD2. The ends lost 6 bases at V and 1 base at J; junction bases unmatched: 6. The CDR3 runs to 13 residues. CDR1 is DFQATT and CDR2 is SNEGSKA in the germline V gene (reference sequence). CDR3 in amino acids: CSALAEQSYEQYF. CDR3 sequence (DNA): TGCAGTGCCCTAGCGGAACAATCCTACGAGCAGTACTTC.

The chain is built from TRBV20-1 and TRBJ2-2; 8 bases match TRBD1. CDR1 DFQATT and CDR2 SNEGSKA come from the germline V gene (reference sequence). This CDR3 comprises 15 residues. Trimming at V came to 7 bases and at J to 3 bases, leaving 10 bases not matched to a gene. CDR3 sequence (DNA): TGCAGTGTTAAGACAGGGGTGGGGGACACCGGGGAGCTGTTTTTT. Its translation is CSVKTGVGDTGELFF.

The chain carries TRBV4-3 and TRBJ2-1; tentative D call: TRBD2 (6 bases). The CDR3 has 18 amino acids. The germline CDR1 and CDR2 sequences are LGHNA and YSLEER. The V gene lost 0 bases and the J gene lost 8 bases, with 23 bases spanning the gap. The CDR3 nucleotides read TGCGCCAGCAGCCAAGATCGTGCGGGGTTTAGGACACACGATGAGCAGTTCTTC. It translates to CASSQDRAGFRTHDEQFF.

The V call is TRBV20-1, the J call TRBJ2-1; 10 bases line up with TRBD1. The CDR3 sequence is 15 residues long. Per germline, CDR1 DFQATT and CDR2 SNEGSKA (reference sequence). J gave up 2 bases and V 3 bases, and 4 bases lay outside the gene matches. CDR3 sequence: CSASRGQGAYNEQFF. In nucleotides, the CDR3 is TGCAGTGCTAGCCGAGGACAGGGGGCCTACAATGAGCAGTTCTTC.